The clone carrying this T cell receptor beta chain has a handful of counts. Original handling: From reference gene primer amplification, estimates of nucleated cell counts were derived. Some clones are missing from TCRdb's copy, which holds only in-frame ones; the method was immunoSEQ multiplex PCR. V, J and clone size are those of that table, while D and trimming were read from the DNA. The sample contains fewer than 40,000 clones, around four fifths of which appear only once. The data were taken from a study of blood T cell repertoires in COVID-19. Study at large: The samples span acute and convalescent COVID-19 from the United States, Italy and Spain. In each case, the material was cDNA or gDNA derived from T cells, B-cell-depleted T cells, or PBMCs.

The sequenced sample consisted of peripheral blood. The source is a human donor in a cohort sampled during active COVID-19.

This chain's CDR3 is CASSLDRGGTDTQYF. CDR3 DNA sequence: TGTGCCAGCAGCTTAGACAGGGGAGGTACAGATACGCAGTATTTT. The V gene is TRBV7-8, the J gene TRBJ2-3; D possibly corresponds to TRBD1 (7 bases). Deletions cut 1 base from V and 3 bases from J, with 11 bases between. From germline, CDR1 is SGHVS and CDR2 FQNEAQ. The CDR3 length is 15 residues. The full variable domain, rest sourced from reference TRBV7-8 and TRBJ2-3, is GAGVSQSPRYKVAKRGQDVALRCDPISGHVSLFWYQQALGQGPEFLTYFQNEAQLDKSGLPSDRFFAERPEGSVSTLKIQRTQQEDSAVYLCASSLDRGGTDTQYFGPGTRLTVL.